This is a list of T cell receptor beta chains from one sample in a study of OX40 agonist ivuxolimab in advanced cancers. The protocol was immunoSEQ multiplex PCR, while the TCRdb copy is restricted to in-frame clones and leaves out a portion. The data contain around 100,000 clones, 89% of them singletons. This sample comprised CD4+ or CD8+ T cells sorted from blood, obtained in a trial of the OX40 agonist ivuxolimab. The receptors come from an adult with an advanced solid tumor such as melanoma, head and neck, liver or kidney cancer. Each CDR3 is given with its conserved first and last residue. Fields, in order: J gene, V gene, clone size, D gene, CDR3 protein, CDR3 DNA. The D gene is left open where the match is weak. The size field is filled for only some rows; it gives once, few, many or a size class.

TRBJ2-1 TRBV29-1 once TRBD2 CSVRKTSGSMNEQFF TGCAGCGTTCGAAAAACTAGCGGGAGTATGAATGAGCAGTTCTTC
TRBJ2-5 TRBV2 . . CASSAQAPQETQYF TGTGCCAGCAGTGCCCAGGCTCCCCAAGAGACCCAGTACTTC
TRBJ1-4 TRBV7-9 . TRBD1 CASSLTPGGSEKLFF TGTGCCAGCAGCTTAACCCCAGGGGGTAGCGAAAAACTGTTTTTT
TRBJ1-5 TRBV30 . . CAWSSGASNQPQHF TGTGCCTGGAGTTCGGGGGCGAGCAATCAGCCCCAGCATTTT
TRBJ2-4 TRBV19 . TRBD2 CASSMLAGGVGIQYF TGTGCCAGTAGTATGCTAGCGGGGGGAGTGGGCATTCAGTACTTC
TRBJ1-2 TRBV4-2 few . CASSQTGEYGYTF TGTGCCAGCAGCCAAACTGGAGAATATGGCTACACCTTC
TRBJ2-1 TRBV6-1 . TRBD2 CASSGGGYSYNEQFF TGTGCCAGCAGTGGGGGGGGATACTCCTACAATGAGCAGTTCTTC
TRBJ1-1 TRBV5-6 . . CASSLRLLGVGGASTEAFF TGTGCCAGCAGCTTGCGCCTTCTTGGGGTTGGGGGGGCAAGTACTGAAGCTTTCTTT
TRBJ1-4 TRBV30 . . CAGDRATNEKLFF TGTGCCGGGGACCGGGCAACTAATGAAAAACTGTTTTTT
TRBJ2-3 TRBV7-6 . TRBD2 CASRSGLATDTQYF TGTGCCAGCAGGTCGGGACTAGCAACAGATACGCAGTATTTT
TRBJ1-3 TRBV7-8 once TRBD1 CASSFGDRSSGNTIYF TGTGCCAGCAGCTTCGGGGACAGGAGCTCTGGAAACACCATATATTTT
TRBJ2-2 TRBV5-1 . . CASSPGPNTGELFF TGCGCCAGCAGTCCGGGGCCGAACACCGGGGAGCTGTTTTTT
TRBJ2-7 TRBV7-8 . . CASSPLQGREQYF TGTGCCAGCAGCCCCCTTCAGGGGCGCGAGCAGTACTTC
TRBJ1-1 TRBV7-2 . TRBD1 CASSRDRGNTEAFF TGTGCCAGCAGCCGGGACAGGGGAAACACTGAAGCTTTCTTT
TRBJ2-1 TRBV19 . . CASKGWRVGSYNEQFF TGTGCCAGTAAAGGGTGGCGGGTGGGCTCCTACAATGAGCAGTTCTTC
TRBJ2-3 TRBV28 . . CASSGVTDTQYF TGTGCCAGCAGTGGAGTCACAGATACGCAGTATTTT
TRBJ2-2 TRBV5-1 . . CASSLGGGRSNTGELFF TGCGCCAGCAGCTTGGGTGGGGGAAGGTCGAACACCGGGGAGCTGTTTTTT
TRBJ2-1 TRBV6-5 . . CASSLGGTGYNEQFF TGTGCCAGCAGCCTAGGGGGGACTGGCTACAATGAGCAGTTCTTC
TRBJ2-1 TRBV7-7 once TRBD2 CASSQELAINEQFF TGTGCCAGCAGCCAAGAACTAGCGATCAATGAGCAGTTCTTC
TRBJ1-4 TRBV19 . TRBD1 CASRRQGATNEKLFF TGTGCCAGCAGAAGACAGGGTGCAACTAATGAAAAACTGTTTTTT
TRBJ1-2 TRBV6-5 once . CASSYSTRVGYGYTF TGTGCCAGCAGTTACTCGACCAGGGTTGGATATGGCTACACCTTC
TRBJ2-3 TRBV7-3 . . CASSFGLDTDTQYF TGTGCCAGCAGCTTCGGACTGGACACAGATACGCAGTATTTT
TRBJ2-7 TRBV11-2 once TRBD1 CASSLVGTGLYEQYF TGTGCCAGCAGCTTAGTAGGGACAGGGCTCTACGAGCAGTACTTC
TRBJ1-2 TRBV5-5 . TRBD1 CASSPTGDYGYTF TGTGCCAGCAGCCCAACAGGGGACTATGGCTACACCTTC
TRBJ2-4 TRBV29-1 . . CSARQSLAKNIQYF TGCAGCGCTAGACAGAGCCTAGCCAAAAACATTCAGTACTTC
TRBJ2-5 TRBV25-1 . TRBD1 CASSGTGQETQYF TGTGCCAGCAGTGGGACAGGGCAAGAGACCCAGTACTTC
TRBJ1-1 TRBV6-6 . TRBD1 CASGDRGTNTEAFF TGTGCCAGCGGGGACAGGGGGACGAACACTGAAGCTTTCTTT
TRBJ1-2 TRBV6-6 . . CAAGGRANYGYTF TGTGCCGCGGGGGGCAGAGCTAACTATGGCTACACCTTC
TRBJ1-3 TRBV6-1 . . CASSVRDRSGNTIYF TGTGCCAGCAGTGTCAGGGATCGCTCTGGAAACACCATATATTTT
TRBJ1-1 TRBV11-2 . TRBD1 CASSLDQGGTEAFF TGTGCCAGCAGCTTAGATCAGGGGGGCACTGAAGCTTTCTTT
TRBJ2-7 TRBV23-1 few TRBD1 CASSHLSGQRSYEQYF TGCGCCAGCAGTCATCTCTCGGGACAGAGGAGCTACGAGCAGTACTTC
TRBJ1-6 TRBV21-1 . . CASSMITGFYSYNSPLHF TGTGCCAGCAGCATGATAACAGGGTTCTACTCCTATAATTCACCCCTCCACTTT
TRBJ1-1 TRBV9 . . CASSITGQTEAFF TGTGCCAGCAGCATAACAGGACAGACTGAAGCTTTCTTT
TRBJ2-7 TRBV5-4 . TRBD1 CASSKPGTGVYEQYF TGTGCCAGCAGTAAACCCGGGACAGGGGTTTACGAGCAGTACTTC
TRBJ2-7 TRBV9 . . CASNRQGGPYEQYF TGTGCCAGCAATCGACAGGGAGGTCCCTACGAGCAGTACTTC
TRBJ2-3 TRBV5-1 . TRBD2 CASSSFPGTRLTDTQYF TGCGCCAGCAGCTCCTTTCCCGGGACTAGGCTGACAGATACGCAGTATTTT
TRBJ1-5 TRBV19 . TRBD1 CASRTRDSLSNQPQHF TGTGCCAGTAGAACAAGGGACAGTCTTAGCAATCAGCCCCAGCATTTT
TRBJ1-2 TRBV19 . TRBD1 CASRSGTGMGYTF TGTGCCAGTAGAAGTGGGACAGGGATGGGCTACACCTTC
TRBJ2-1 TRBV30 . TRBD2 CAWTSGSPNRQFF TGTGCCTGGACTAGCGGGAGTCCGAATCGGCAGTTCTTC
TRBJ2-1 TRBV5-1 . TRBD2 CASSGGTSGAAHEQFF TGCGCCAGCAGCGGTGGGACTAGCGGGGCCGCCCATGAGCAGTTCTTC
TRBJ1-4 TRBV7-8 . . CASSSKRLGEKLFF TGTGCCAGCAGCTCCAAACGATTGGGTGAAAAACTGTTTTTT
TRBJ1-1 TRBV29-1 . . CSLTLLRDTEAFF TGCAGCCTAACTTTGCTGAGGGACACTGAAGCTTTCTTT
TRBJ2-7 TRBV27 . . CASSQLISYEQYF TGTGCCAGCAGTCAGCTGATCTCCTACGAGCAGTACTTC
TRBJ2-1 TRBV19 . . CASSKKDRDEQFF TGTGCCAGTAGTAAGAAAGACCGGGATGAGCAGTTCTTC
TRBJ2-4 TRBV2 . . CASSESRGAKNIQYF TGTGCCAGCAGTGAAAGCAGAGGAGCCAAAAACATTCAGTACTTC
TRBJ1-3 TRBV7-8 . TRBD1 CASSLRDSLSLSGNTIYF TGTGCCAGCAGCTTGAGGGACAGTTTATCACTCTCTGGAAACACCATATATTTT
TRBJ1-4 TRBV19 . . CASSRTSGLREKLFF TGTGCCAGTAGTCGGACCTCGGGGCTGAGGGAAAAACTGTTTTTT
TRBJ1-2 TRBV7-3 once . CASSSRDGTYGYTF TGTGCCAGCAGCTCCCGGGACGGGACTTATGGCTACACCTTC
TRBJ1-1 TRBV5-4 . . CASSLGGLNTEAFF TGTGCCAGCAGCTTGGGAGGCCTGAACACTGAAGCTTTCTTT
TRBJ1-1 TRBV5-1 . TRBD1 CASSTEGTGANTEAFF TGCGCCAGCAGCACCGAGGGGACAGGGGCGAACACTGAAGCTTTCTTT